This TCR beta chain emerged from a study of cytomegalovirus exposure and HLA in healthy donors. Findings and caveats of the study: One variant, a missense change in DCLRE1C, was linked in a later analysis to TCR beta V- and J-gene trimming. As a later analysis revealed, the rate of TCR association differed by HLA locus, with DRB1 most and HLA-C fewest. In a later analysis, an Asian-associated ancestry cluster reportedly showed fewer N-insertions than the approximately 700-donor mean. Based on reports, TCR beta sequences accurately predicted HLA-A and HLA-B alleles for most subjects.

The PCR employed 60 Vbeta primers together with 13 Jbeta primers. This table comes from immunoSEQ multiplex PCR, and its TCRdb copy is limited to in-frame clones, with some not included. The sample has under 200,000 clones; roughly 80% are singletons. As to this clone: No antigen is known for it.

The CDR3 length is 15 residues. Germline values: CDR1 MNHEY, CDR2 SVGAGI. V shed 5 bases, J shed 4 bases, and the junction held 6 bases outside the gene matches. V gene TRBV6-5 combines with J gene TRBJ1-3; 9 positions match TRBD1. This sequence originates from a woman aged 18-29 years in good health and CMV-seronegative. Sequences were obtained from PBMCs. The CDR3: CASSPQGAAGNTIYF. The DNA for the CDR3 is TGTGCCAGCAGTCCACAGGGGGCTGCCGGAAACACCATATATTTT.